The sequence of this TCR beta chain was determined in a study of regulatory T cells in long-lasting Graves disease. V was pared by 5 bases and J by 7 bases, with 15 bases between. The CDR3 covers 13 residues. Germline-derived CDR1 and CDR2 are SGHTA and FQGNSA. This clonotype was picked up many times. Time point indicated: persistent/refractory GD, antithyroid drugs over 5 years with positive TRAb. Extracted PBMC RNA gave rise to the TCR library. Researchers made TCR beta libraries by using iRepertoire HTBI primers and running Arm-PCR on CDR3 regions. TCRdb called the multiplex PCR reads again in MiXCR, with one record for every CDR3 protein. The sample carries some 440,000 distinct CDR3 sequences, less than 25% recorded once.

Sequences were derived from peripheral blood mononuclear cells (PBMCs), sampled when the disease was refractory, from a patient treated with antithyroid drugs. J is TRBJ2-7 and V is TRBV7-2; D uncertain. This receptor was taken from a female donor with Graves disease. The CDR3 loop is CASSPWVMGEQYF. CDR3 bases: TGTGCCAGCAGCCCCTGGGTCATGGGGGAGCAGTACTTC.